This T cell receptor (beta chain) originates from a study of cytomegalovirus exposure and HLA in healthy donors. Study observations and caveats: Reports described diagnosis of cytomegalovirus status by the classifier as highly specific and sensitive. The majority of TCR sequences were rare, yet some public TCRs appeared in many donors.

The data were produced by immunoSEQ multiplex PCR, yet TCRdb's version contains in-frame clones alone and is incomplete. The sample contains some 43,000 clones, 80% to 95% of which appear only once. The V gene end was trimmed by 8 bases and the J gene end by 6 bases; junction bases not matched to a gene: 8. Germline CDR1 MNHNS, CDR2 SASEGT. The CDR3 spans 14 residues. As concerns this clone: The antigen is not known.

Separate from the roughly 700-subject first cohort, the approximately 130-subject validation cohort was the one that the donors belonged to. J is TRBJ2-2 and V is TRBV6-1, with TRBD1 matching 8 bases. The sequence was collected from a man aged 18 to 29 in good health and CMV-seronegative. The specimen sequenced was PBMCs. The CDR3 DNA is TGTGCCAGCCGTACAGGGGGTTTTGCCGGGGAGCTGTTTTTT. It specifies CASRTGGFAGELFF.